One sample yielded the 5 T cell receptor beta chains listed below, sequenced in a study of blood T cells in healthy people across ages. Primers used in a second PCR of about 6 to 11 cycles were a sample-barcoded 5' primer and a J-beta primer mix. TCRdb independently ran MiXCR on the 5' RACE reads; one entry per CDR3 protein. The table lists about 670,000 distinct CDR3 sequences, about 51% of them singletons. The sequenced sample was blood. The receptors were sampled from a woman over 75 in good health.

In this sample, this clonotype turned up once. A single base separates this from a much larger clone, so it may be a read error. The J gene is TRBJ2-1, the V gene TRBV7-2, with 7 positions matching TRBD2. CDR1 is SGHTA and CDR2 is FQGNSA in the germline V gene. The CDR3 contains 17 residues. V dropped 1 base and J dropped 7; count of bases not matched to a gene: 13. DNA of the CDR3: TGTGCCAGCAGCTTAGGGGCGACTAGCAGGAGTTCGAATGAGCAGTTCTTC. Translating it yields CASSLGATSRSSNEQFF.

The sample holds one count of this clonotype. The chain is built from TRBV20-1 and TRBJ1-2, with D possibly being TRBD1 (6 bases). The CDR3 sequence is 14 residues long. Trimming left V 1 base short and J 8 bases short, with 17 bases between. Germline CDR1 DFQATT, CDR2 SNEGSKA (reference sequence). The CDR3 DNA sequence: TGCAGTGCTAGAGCCCTGACAGGAGGCGCCGGCTACACCTTC. This codes for CSARALTGGAGYTF.

The chain joins TRBV10-3 to TRBJ2-7; 8 nucleotides agree with TRBD1. Per germline, CDR1 ENHRY and CDR2 SYGVKD. Trimming cost V 2 bases and J 6 bases; bases outside gene matches: 6. This CDR3 contains 14 residues. The CDR3 reads CAISEGRGPFEQYF. CDR3 sequence (DNA): TGTGCCATCAGTGAGGGCAGGGGGCCTTTCGAGCAGTACTTC.

As to this clonotype: The final CDR3 position lacks the conserved phenylalanine or tryptophan, pointing to a likely read error. This chain connects TRBV7-9 to TRBJ2-5; 7 positions agree with TRBD2. The length of the CDR3 is 15 residues. The junction had 8 bases not matched to a gene; V was cut back by 6 bases and J by 1 base. Germline assignment: CDR1 SEHNR and CDR2 FQNEAQ (reference sequence). CDR3 DNA: TGTGCCAGCAGTTGGGTGGAGCGGGGCCAAGAGACCCAGTACCTC. It specifies CASSWVERGQETQYL.

V usage is TRBV4-2 and J usage is TRBJ2-7, with D possibly being TRBD1 (7 bases). The DNA end favors TRBJ2-5, so the J call may be wrong. The CDR3 has 15 residues. The germline gives CDR1 LGHNA, CDR2 YNFKEQ. The CDR3 spells CASSQFQGGLETQYF. In DNA, the CDR3 is TGTGCCAGCAGCCAGTTTCAGGGGGGCCTAGAGACCCAGTACTTC.